One and the same sample provided the 21 T cell receptor beta chains below, sequenced in a study of shared clonotypes between healthy human individuals. Using immunoSEQ multiplex PCR, the repertoire was profiled, and TCRdb retains in-frame clones only, with some absent. Among more than 850,000 clones listed, about 80% were seen once. The source material was memory CD4+ T cells from PBMCs. Subset: CD45RA-negative fraction. The receptor source for this set is a young man in good health. Some clones in this sample may be carry-over from other donors' samples.

The chain carries TRBV19 and TRBJ1-5; D is perhaps TRBD1 (6 bases). This CDR3 spans 16 amino acids. Germline V gene sequence: CDR1 LNHDA, CDR2 SQIVND (reference sequence). Deletions cut 6 bases from V and 3 bases from J, with 18 bases between. The CDR3 nucleotides read TGTGCCAGTAGCAACCCTGGACAGCGAGACAATCAGCCCCAGCATTTT. Protein sequence: CASSNPGQRDNQPQHF.

This chain joins TRBV27 and TRBJ1-2; D is unresolved. Trimming left V 2 bases short and J 8 bases short, with 12 bases between. There are 13 residues in the CDR3. Germline V CDR1 and CDR2: MNHEY, SMNVEV (reference sequence). The CDR3 sequence: CASSLNSGRGYTF. CDR3 in DNA: TGTGCCAGCAGTTTAAATTCGGGCCGCGGCTACACCTTC.

Note on this clone: Other DNA variants within this sample encode the same CDR3. V is TRBV5-6 and J is TRBJ1-1; D not resolved. Between the trimmed V and J ends, which lost 0 bases and 1 base, there was a span of 4 bases. The CDR3 loop spans 13 amino acids. Germline V gene sequence: CDR1 SGHDT, CDR2 YYEEEE. The CDR3 DNA reads as TGTGCCAGCAGCTTGGGAGGGAACACTGAAGCTTTCTTT. It yields the protein CASSLGGNTEAFF.

As regards this clone: The sample contains more than one DNA sequence encoding this CDR3. The CDR3 protein is CATSRTGTGRYEQYF. The CDR3 coding sequence is TGTGCCACCAGCAGAACCGGGACAGGGAGGTACGAGCAGTACTTC. This chain links TRBV15 with TRBJ2-7; 9 nucleotides agree with TRBD1. Germline lookup yields CDR1 LNHNV and CDR2 YYDKDF (reference sequence). This CDR3 comprises 15 residues. Trimming cost V 2 bases and J 4 bases; bases outside gene matches: 6.

Turning to this clone: This could be a read error, since a much larger clone is one nucleotide away. This chain connects TRBV7-8 to TRBJ2-1, with D unclear. Germline V gene data show CDR1 as SGHVS and CDR2 as FQNEAQ. The CDR3 is 14 residues long. V lost 3 bases to trimming and J lost 0 bases, with 6 bases between them. DNA of the CDR3: TGTGCCAGCAGCTTGGAGAGCTCCTACAATGAGCAGTTCTTC. Translated: CASSLESSYNEQFF.

The table lists this clone with a few counts. V gene TRBV6-1 combines with J gene TRBJ1-1; D ambiguous. The germline V gene encodes CDR1 MNHNS and CDR2 SASEGT. The CDR3 loop spans 15 amino acids. With 1 base removed from V and 1 base from J, the gap between germline ends came to 10 bases. The CDR3 DNA follows: TGTGCCAGCAGTGAAGGGGCCGCCCCGAACACTGAAGCTTTCTTT. This sequence encodes CASSEGAAPNTEAFF.

The rearrangement uses TRBV9 and TRBJ2-7; maybe TRBD2 (5 bases). Trimming stripped 0 bases from V and 3 bases from J, with 13 bases between. The CDR3 is 15 amino acids. CDR1 is SGDLS, CDR2 YYNGEE, per germline. The CDR3 protein is CASSVGWELGYEQYF. The DNA of the CDR3 is TGTGCCAGCAGCGTAGGATGGGAGCTAGGCTACGAGCAGTACTTC.

This chain links TRBV28 with TRBJ1-3; 7 bases match TRBD1. Germline V gene lookup returns CDR1 MDHEN and CDR2 SYDVKM. V gave up 3 bases and J gave up 0 bases; unmatched junction bases: 5. This CDR3 has 16 amino acids. CDR3 bases: TGTGCCAGCAGTTTGTCGGGACAGAGCTCTGGAAACACCATATATTTT. Protein: CASSLSGQSSGNTIYF. The whole variable domain, filled in from reference TRBV28 and TRBJ1-3, reads DVKVTQSSRYLVKRTGEKVFLECVQDMDHENMFWYRQDPGLGLRLIYFSYDVKMKEKGDIPEGYSVSREKKERFSLILESASTNQTSMYLCASSLSGQSSGNTIYFGEGSWLTVV.

This clone appeared a few times. The chain links TRBV4-3 to TRBJ1-1; possibly TRBD1 for D (6 bases). From germline, CDR1 is LGHNA and CDR2 YSLEER. CDR3 length equals 14 residues. Trimming cost V 3 bases and J 3 bases, with 11 bases left between them. This chain's CDR3 is CASSHPGGDTEAFF. In DNA, the CDR3 is TGCGCCAGCAGCCACCCCGGGGGCGACACTGAAGCTTTCTTT.

V usage is TRBV19 and J usage is TRBJ1-5; TRBD1 might be the D (6 bases). Germline V gene sequence: CDR1 LNHDA, CDR2 SQIVND (reference sequence). V was shortened by 8 bases and J by 7 bases, with 18 bases between the two germline ends. The CDR3 covers 14 residues. CDR3 DNA sequence: TGTGCCAGTGATACAGGGTTTCCAAGCCAGCCCCAGCATTTT. Amino acid sequence: CASDTGFPSQPQHF.

The chain joins TRBV5-1 to TRBJ2-5, with D unclear. CDR1 SGHRS and CDR2 YFSETQ come from the germline V gene. The CDR3 has 13 amino acids. The V gene lost 3 bases and the J gene lost 4 bases, with 10 bases spanning the gap. CDR3 bases: TGCGCCAGCAGCTGGGCCGGCGGAGAGACCCAGTACTTC. Encoded protein: CASSWAGGETQYF. Variable domain in full (rest from reference TRBV5-1 and TRBJ2-5): KAGVTQTPRYLIKTRGQQVTLSCSPISGHRSVSWYQQTPGQGLQFLFEYFSETQRNKGNFPGRFSGRQFSNSRSEMNVSTLELGDSALYLCASSWAGGETQYFGPGTRLLVL.

This clone is a singleton in its sample. This chain uses TRBV5-1 with TRBJ1-4; 8 bases line up with TRBD1. Germline V lookup: CDR1 SGHRS, CDR2 YFSETQ. J lost 4 bases, V lost 3 bases, and 8 bases had no gene match. There are 16 residues in the CDR3. DNA for the CDR3: TGCGCCAGCAGCTACGGACAGGGCCAAATTAATGAAAAACTGTTTTTT. Protein product: CASSYGQGQINEKLFF. Based on the CDR3 plus reference TRBV5-1 and TRBJ1-4, the full variable domain is KAGVTQTPRYLIKTRGQQVTLSCSPISGHRSVSWYQQTPGQGLQFLFEYFSETQRNKGNFPGRFSGRQFSNSRSEMNVSTLELGDSALYLCASSYGQGQINEKLFFGSGTQLSVL.

In this sample, this clone turned up a few times. The chain employs TRBV6-4 and TRBJ2-5; a weak D match, TRBD1 (5 bases). Looked up from germline, CDR1 is MRHNA and CDR2 is SNTAGT. Trimming removed 5 bases at V and 5 bases at J, with 18 bases between. The CDR3 runs 15 residues. The CDR3, as DNA: TGTGCCAGCAGTTTTGTCTGGGGCGAAGGGGAGACCCAGTACTTC. Translation gives CASSFVWGEGETQYF.

The chain recombines TRBV30 with TRBJ2-5; 12 positions agree with TRBD2. Per germline, CDR1 GTSNPN and CDR2 SVGIG (reference sequence). The CDR3 sequence is 13 residues long. The V segment lost 8 bases and the J segment 9 bases; nucleotides outside the gene matches: 10. CDR3 coding DNA: TGTGCCGGAAGTAGGACTAGCGGGATAGCCCAGTACTTC. It yields the protein CAGSRTSGIAQYF.

The chain uses TRBV30 and TRBJ1-4; TRBD1 is a possible D gene (6 bases). Germline loops: CDR1 GTSNPN, CDR2 SVGIG (reference sequence). V gave up 3 bases and J gave up 8 bases, with 13 bases separating them. The CDR3 is 13 residues long. CDR3 residues: CAWRQQGREKLFF. CDR3 sequence (DNA): TGTGCCTGGAGACAACAGGGTAGGGAAAAACTGTTTTTT.

This clone was observed a single time. V is TRBV2 and J is TRBJ2-1; no clear D gene. V lost 5 bases and J 5 bases, leaving 10 bases between the germline ends. The CDR3 is 13 residues long. Germline CDR1 SNHLY, CDR2 FYNNEI. The CDR3 nucleotides read TGTGCCAGCAGTCAAGGGCGAGACAATGAGCAGTTCTTC. This sequence encodes CASSQGRDNEQFF.

The chain employs TRBV4-3 and TRBJ1-2; D is unclear. Germline CDR1 LGHNA, CDR2 YSLEER. Trimming removed 5 bases from V and 2 bases from J, with 18 bases in between. CDR3 length equals 16 residues. CDR3 region: CASSFDLDFHNYGYTF. The CDR3 DNA sequence: TGCGCCAGCAGCTTCGACTTGGACTTCCACAACTATGGCTACACCTTC.

The chain has TRBV7-8 and TRBJ1-1; 8 bases align to TRBD1. In germline, CDR1 is SGHVS, CDR2 FQNEAQ. The V segment lost 5 bases and the J segment 12 bases; nucleotides outside the gene matches: 11. CDR3 size: 13 residues. The CDR3 bases are TGTGCCAGCAGCCGAGGACAGGGATTGAGGTCTTTCTTT. Encoded protein: CASSRGQGLRSFF.

The chain couples TRBV4-2 to TRBJ2-7; D remains unclear. Germline CDR1 LGHNA, CDR2 YNFKEQ. V shed 4 bases and J shed 3 bases, with 16 bases lying between them. The CDR3 is made up of 15 amino acids. The CDR3 protein is CASSPGATENYEQYF. The DNA for the CDR3 is TGTGCCAGCAGCCCCGGAGCTACAGAGAACTACGAGCAGTACTTC.

The chain uses TRBV27 and TRBJ2-1, with 8 nucleotides matching TRBD2. The J segment lost 7 bases and the V segment lost 5 bases, leaving 13 bases of the junction unmatched. Germline V lookup: CDR1 MNHEY, CDR2 SMNVEV (reference sequence). The CDR3 has 16 amino acids. The CDR3 DNA reads as TGTGCCAGCAGTCAACGAGCGGGAGCGGGTTCTAATGAGCAGTTCTTC. It codes for CASSQRAGAGSNEQFF.

The gene calls are TRBV5-1 and TRBJ2-5; D remains unclear. The CDR3 runs 13 residues. Trimming removed 5 bases from V and 1 base from J, with 9 bases in between. The germline V gene encodes CDR1 SGHRS and CDR2 YFSETQ. CDR3 DNA sequence: TGCGCCAGCAGACGACGTACCCAAGAGACCCAGTACTTC. It translates to CASRRRTQETQYF.